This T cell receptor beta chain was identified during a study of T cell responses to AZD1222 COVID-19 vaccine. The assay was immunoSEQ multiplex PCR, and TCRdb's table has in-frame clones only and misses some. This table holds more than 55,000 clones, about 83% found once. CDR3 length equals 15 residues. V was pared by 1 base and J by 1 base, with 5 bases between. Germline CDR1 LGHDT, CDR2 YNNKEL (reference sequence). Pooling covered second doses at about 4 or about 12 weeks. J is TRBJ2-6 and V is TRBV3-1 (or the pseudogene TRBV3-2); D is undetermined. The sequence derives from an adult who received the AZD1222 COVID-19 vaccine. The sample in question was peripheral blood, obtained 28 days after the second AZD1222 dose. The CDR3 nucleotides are TGTGCCAGCAGCCAAGGCTGGTCTGGGGCCAACGTCCTGACTTTC. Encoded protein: CASSQGWSGANVLTF.